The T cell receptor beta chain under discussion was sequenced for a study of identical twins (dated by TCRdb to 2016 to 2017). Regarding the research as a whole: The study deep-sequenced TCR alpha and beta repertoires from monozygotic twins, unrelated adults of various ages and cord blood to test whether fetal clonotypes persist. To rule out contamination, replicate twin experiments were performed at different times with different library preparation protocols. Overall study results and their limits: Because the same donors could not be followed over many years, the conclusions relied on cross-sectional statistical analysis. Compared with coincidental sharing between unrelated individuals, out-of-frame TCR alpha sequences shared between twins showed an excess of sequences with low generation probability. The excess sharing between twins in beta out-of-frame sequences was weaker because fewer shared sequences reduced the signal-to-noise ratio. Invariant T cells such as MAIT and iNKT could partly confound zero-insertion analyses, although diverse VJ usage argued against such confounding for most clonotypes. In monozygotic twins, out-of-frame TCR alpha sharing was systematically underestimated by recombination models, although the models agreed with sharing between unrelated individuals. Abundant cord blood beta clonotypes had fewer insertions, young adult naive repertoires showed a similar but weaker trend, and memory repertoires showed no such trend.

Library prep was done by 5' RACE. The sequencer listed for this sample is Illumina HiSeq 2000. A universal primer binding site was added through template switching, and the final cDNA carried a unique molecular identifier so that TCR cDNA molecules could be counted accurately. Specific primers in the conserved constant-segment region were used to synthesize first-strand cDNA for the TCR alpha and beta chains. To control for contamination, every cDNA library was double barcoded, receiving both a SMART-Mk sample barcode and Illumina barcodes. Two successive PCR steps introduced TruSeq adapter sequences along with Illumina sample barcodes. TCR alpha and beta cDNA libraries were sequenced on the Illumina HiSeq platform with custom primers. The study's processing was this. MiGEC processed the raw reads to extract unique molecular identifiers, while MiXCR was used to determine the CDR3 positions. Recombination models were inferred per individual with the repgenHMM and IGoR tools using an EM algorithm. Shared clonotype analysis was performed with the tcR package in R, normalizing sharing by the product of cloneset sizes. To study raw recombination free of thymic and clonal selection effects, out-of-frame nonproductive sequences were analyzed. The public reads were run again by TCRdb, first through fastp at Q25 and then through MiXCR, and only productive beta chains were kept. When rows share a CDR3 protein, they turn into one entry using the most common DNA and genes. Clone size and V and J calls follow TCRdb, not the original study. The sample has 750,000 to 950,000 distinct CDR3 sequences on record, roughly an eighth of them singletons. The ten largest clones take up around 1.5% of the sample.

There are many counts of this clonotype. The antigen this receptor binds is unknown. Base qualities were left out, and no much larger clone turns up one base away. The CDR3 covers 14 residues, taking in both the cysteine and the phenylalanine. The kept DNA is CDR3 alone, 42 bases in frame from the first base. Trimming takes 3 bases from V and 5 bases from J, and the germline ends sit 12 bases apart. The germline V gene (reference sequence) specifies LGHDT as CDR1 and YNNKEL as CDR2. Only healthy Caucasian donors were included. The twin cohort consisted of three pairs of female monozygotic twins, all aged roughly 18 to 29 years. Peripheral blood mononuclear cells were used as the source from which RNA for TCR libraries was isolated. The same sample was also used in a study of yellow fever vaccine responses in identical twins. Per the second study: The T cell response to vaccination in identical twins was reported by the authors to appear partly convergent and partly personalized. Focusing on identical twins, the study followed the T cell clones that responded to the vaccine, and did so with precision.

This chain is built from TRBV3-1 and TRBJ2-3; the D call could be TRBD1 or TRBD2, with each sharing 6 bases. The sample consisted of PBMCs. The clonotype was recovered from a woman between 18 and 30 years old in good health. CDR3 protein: CASSHEGGGDTQYF. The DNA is TGTGCCAGCAGCCATGAGGGGGGAGGAGATACGCAGTATTTT.